The 28 T cell receptor beta chains below were found in one sample sequenced in a study of patients and donors after allogeneic stem cell transplantation. TCRdb passed the RT-PCR reads through MiXCR, listing each CDR3 protein once. The sample yields 410,000 or so distinct CDR3 sequences, 16% seen once. Sequenced sample: blood, either unsorted or a sorted T cell fraction (not recorded which). Receptors were obtained from a human donor who was either an allogeneic HSCT recipient or a stem cell or donor lymphocyte infusion donor (not recorded which). It is not recorded whose cells these are; they may come from a transplant donor.

This clonotype was detected a few times. The gene calls are TRBV20-1 and TRBJ1-4, with 7 bases lining up with TRBD1. Trimming took 6 bases from V and 3 from J; bases not matched to a gene: 10. The germline CDR1 and CDR2 sequences are DFQATT and SNEGSKA (reference sequence). The CDR3 loop spans 15 amino acids. The CDR3 protein is CSAQGGGTSNEKLFF. CDR3 nucleotide sequence: TGCAGTGCCCAGGGGGGGGGGACCTCTAATGAAAAACTGTTTTTT.

The rearrangement joins TRBV3-1 to TRBJ2-7, with D possibly TRBD1 on 6 matching bases. The CDR3 runs 15 residues. Trimming left V 1 base short and J 3 bases short, with 13 bases between. Germline CDR1 LGHDT, CDR2 YNNKEL (reference sequence). The CDR3 sequence: CASSQVRGGDYEQYF. In DNA form, the CDR3 reads TGTGCCAGCAGCCAAGTGCGAGGGGGAGACTACGAGCAGTACTTC.

This clonotype was recorded a few times. The chain is built from TRBV4-3 and TRBJ1-6, with D possibly TRBD1 on 5 matching bases. CDR1 and CDR2 from the germline V gene are LGHNA and YSLEER. Deletions cut 0 bases from V and 6 bases from J, with 12 bases between. There are 16 residues in the CDR3. The CDR3 sequence: CASSQDQGRSNSPLHF. The CDR3 bases are TGCGCCAGCAGCCAAGATCAGGGACGGAGTAATTCACCCCTCCACTTT.

The sample holds a few counts of this clonotype. The J gene is TRBJ1-1, the V gene TRBV5-4; D call uncertain. The V gene's germline CDR1 is SGHNT and CDR2 YYREEE (reference sequence). Trimming took off 9 bases at V and 5 bases at J, with 11 bases between the two ends. This CDR3 comprises 11 residues. The CDR3: CATTTGTEAFF. In DNA, the CDR3 is TGTGCCACGACGACGGGTACTGAAGCTTTCTTT.

This clonotype was observed a handful of times. V gene TRBV5-1 combines with J gene TRBJ1-5; unclear D gene. Germline CDR1 is SGHRS and CDR2 is YFSETQ. Trimming took 0 bases from V and 4 from J, leaving 8 bases between them. The CDR3 consists of 14 residues. The CDR3 region has the DNA TGCGCCAGCAGCTTGGCCACGAGGAATCAGCCCCAGCATTTT. It codes for CASSLATRNQPQHF.

The rearrangement joins TRBV6-2 or TRBV6-3 to TRBJ1-1, with D possibly TRBD1 on 5 matching bases. CDR1 is MNHEY and CDR2 is SVGEGT in the germline V gene. This CDR3 contains 15 residues. V lost 8 bases to trimming and J lost 2 bases, with 18 bases between them. The CDR3 bases are TGTGCCAGCCTCCACGGGGACGGTTTAAACACTGAAGCTTTCTTT. Protein product: CASLHGDGLNTEAFF.

The rearrangement uses TRBV6-2 or TRBV6-3 and TRBJ1-5; D gene unclear. CDR3 length: 14 residues. Trimming left V 8 bases short and J 1 base short, with 12 bases between. Per the germline V gene, CDR1 is MNHEY and CDR2 is SVGEGT. The chain's CDR3 is CASAYVGSNQPQHF. The CDR3 DNA is TGTGCCAGCGCTTATGTGGGAAGCAATCAGCCCCAGCATTTT.

This sequence joins TRBV5-1 and TRBJ1-2; tentatively, D is TRBD1 (5 bases). The V end lost 1 base, the J end lost 3 bases, and 13 bases lay between the germline ends. The CDR3 runs 15 residues. CDR1 is SGHRS and CDR2 is YFSETQ in the germline V gene. CDR3 loop: CASSLWRDSDYGYTF. The CDR3 DNA reads as TGCGCCAGCAGCTTGTGGAGGGACTCGGACTATGGCTACACCTTC.

The chain combines TRBV4-2 with TRBJ2-4; maybe TRBD2 (5 bases). The V and J ends lost 2 bases and 3 bases respectively, with 11 bases between them. The CDR3 extends over 15 amino acids. Germline V CDR1 and CDR2: LGHNA, YNFKEQ. The CDR3 reads CASSQQRGGKNIQYF. The DNA for the CDR3 is TGTGCCAGCAGCCAACAACGGGGTGGCAAAAACATTCAGTACTTC.

The table lists this clonotype with a few counts. V and J are TRBV9 and TRBJ2-7; tentative D call: TRBD1 (7 bases). The CDR3 spans 15 residues. The germline CDR1 and CDR2 sequences are SGDLS and YYNGEE. Trimming took 1 base from V and 0 from J, leaving 11 bases between them. CDR3 sequence (DNA): TGTGCCAGCAGCGTACAGGGGGGCAGCTCCTACGAGCAGTACTTC. Protein sequence: CASSVQGGSSYEQYF.

This clonotype was recorded a few times. The chain couples TRBV20-1 to TRBJ2-3, with D perhaps matching TRBD2 (6 bases). The V end was cut by 1 base, the J end by 3 bases, with 11 bases between. Germline CDR1 reads DFQATT; CDR2 reads SNEGSKA (reference sequence). The CDR3 loop spans 14 amino acids. The CDR3 protein is CSARALGRTDTQYF. CDR3 in DNA: TGCAGTGCTAGAGCCCTCGGGAGAACAGATACGCAGTATTTT.

There are a few counts of this clonotype. The chain combines TRBV5-1 with TRBJ2-5; 7 positions agree with TRBD2. Germline V gene lookup returns CDR1 SGHRS and CDR2 YFSETQ. V gave up 2 bases and J gave up 1 base; unmatched junction bases: 5. The CDR3 contains 15 residues. The CDR3 DNA reads as TGCGCCAGCAGCTTCTGGACTAGTCCCCAAGAGACCCAGTACTTC. Translation gives CASSFWTSPQETQYF.

J is TRBJ1-2 and V is TRBV7-9; no definite D call. The CDR3 is 11 amino acids. The V gene lost 4 bases and the J gene lost 8 bases, with 8 bases spanning the gap. Germline values: CDR1 SEHNR, CDR2 FQNEAQ (reference sequence). The CDR3: CASSSSRGYTF. The CDR3, as DNA: TGTGCCAGCAGCTCCAGTAGAGGCTACACCTTC.

This sequence joins TRBV7-3 and TRBJ2-7; perhaps D is TRBD1 or TRBD2 (6 bases each). Germline V CDR1 and CDR2: SGHTA, FQGTGA. This CDR3 has 14 residues. V lost 2 bases to trimming and J lost 5 bases, with 13 bases between them. CDR3 residues: CASSLLQGGNEQYF. Written as DNA, the CDR3 is TGTGCCAGCAGCTTATTACAGGGAGGCAACGAGCAGTACTTC.

This sequence joins TRBV11-1 and TRBJ2-1; 11 positions agree with TRBD1. V was pared by 5 bases and J by 2 bases, with 17 bases of the junction left unmatched. This CDR3 spans 20 amino acids. The germline CDR1 and CDR2 sequences are SGHAT and FQDESV (reference sequence). In nucleotides, the CDR3 is TGTGCCAGCAGCAAGATCTCCGGGACAGGGGGAATAGGTCCCTACAATGAGCAGTTCTTC. Amino acids: CASSKISGTGGIGPYNEQFF.

The chain is built from TRBV12-3 or TRBV12-4 and TRBJ1-2, with unresolved D. Trimming removed 1 base from V and 4 bases from J, with 10 bases in between. This CDR3 region has 14 residues. The CDR3 here is CASSLVAESYGYTF. The CDR3 DNA reads TGTGCCAGCAGTTTAGTAGCCGAATCCTATGGCTACACCTTC.

The V call is TRBV12-3 or TRBV12-4, the J call TRBJ2-1; no firm D call. There are 15 residues in the CDR3. Trimming pared 4 bases from V and 2 bases from J, leaving 12 bases between. DNA for the CDR3: TGTGCCAGCAGTTCCATACCTTTCCCCTACAATGAGCAGTTCTTC. Protein sequence: CASSSIPFPYNEQFF.

This clonotype showed up just a few times. The V gene is TRBV12-3 or TRBV12-4, the J gene TRBJ1-2, with TRBD1 matching 10 bases. Trimming cost V 6 bases and J 7 bases; bases outside gene matches: 11. The CDR3 sequence is 15 residues long. The CDR3 sequence: CASSHILTGGGGYTF. The CDR3 DNA reads TGTGCCAGCAGCCATATTCTGACAGGGGGCGGTGGCTACACCTTC.

This clonotype was recorded at least ten times. The J gene is TRBJ1-3, the V gene TRBV29-1; D possibly corresponds to TRBD1 (5 bases). Germline CDR1 SQVTM, CDR2 ANQGSEA. The CDR3 totals 13 residues. V shed 7 bases and J shed 0 bases, with 10 bases lying between them. The CDR3 region has the DNA TGCAGCGCCGGGACGGGCTCTGGAAACACCATATATTTT. Translation gives CSAGTGSGNTIYF.

This clonotype was counted many times. The chain has TRBV12-3 or TRBV12-4 and TRBJ1-4; D remains ambiguous. V was trimmed by 1 base and J by 7 bases, leaving 1 base between them. The CDR3 has 11 amino acids. The CDR3 loop reads CASSLGEKLFF. CDR3 coding DNA: TGTGCCAGCAGTTTAGGTGAAAAACTGTTTTTT.

The CDR3 is CASIQGLGQPQHF. For the CDR3, the DNA is TGTGCCAGCATCCAGGGTCTAGGGCAGCCCCAGCATTTT. The rearrangement links TRBV12-3 or TRBV12-4 to TRBJ1-5, with a possible D match to TRBD1 (5 bases). This CDR3 comprises 13 residues. V was shortened by 7 bases and J by 7 bases, with 14 bases between the two germline ends.

The V gene is TRBV6-1, the J gene TRBJ1-1, with D maybe TRBD1 (5 bases). V was shortened by 6 bases and J by 4 bases, with 21 bases between the two germline ends. CDR3 length: 16 residues. CDR1 is MNHNS and CDR2 is SASEGT in the germline V gene. CDR3 residues: CASSRPGKGQGTEAFF. CDR3 in DNA: TGTGCCAGCAGCCGGCCGGGGAAGGGTCAGGGCACTGAAGCTTTCTTT.

This clonotype occurred a few times. The V and J genes are TRBV27 and TRBJ2-7, with 8 bases aligning to TRBD1. Germline CDR1 is MNHEY and CDR2 is SMNVEV (reference sequence). J gave up 4 bases and V 0 bases, and 8 bases lay outside the gene matches. The CDR3 sequence is 16 residues long. This CDR3 is CASSLSAGQGLYEQYF. The CDR3 nucleotides are TGTGCCAGCAGTTTATCCGCCGGACAGGGACTTTACGAGCAGTACTTC.

This clonotype was seen repeatedly, ten times or more. The CDR3 reads CASSQDNVPTEAFF. The CDR3, as DNA: TGCGCCAGCAGCCAAGATAACGTGCCCACTGAAGCTTTCTTT. This chain joins TRBV4-1 and TRBJ1-1; D remains ambiguous. V was clipped by 0 bases and J by 4 bases, with 9 bases between them. The germline V gene encodes CDR1 MGHRA and CDR2 YSYEKL. The CDR3 runs to 14 residues.

The V and J genes are TRBV7-9 and TRBJ2-1, with D tentatively TRBD1 or TRBD2 (5 bases each). Between the trimmed V and J ends, which lost 7 bases and 9 bases, there was a span of 19 bases. Per the germline V gene, CDR1 is SEHNR and CDR2 is FQNEAQ (reference sequence). The CDR3 consists of 14 residues. CDR3 DNA sequence: TGTGCCAGCAAGGGGACCCCCAGAAACGGTGAGCAGTTCTTC. This translates into CASKGTPRNGEQFF.

This clonotype has a handful of counts. The chain carries TRBV27 and TRBJ2-2; 10 bases match TRBD2. V was pared by 5 bases and J by 1 base, with 4 bases of the junction left unmatched. This CDR3 spans 16 amino acids. Germline V gene sequence: CDR1 MNHEY, CDR2 SMNVEV (reference sequence). The CDR3 DNA follows: TGTGCCAGCAGTCCCTGGACTAGCGGGAACACCGGGGAGCTGTTTTTT. This gives the protein CASSPWTSGNTGELFF.

This clonotype has at least ten counts. V is TRBV12-3 or TRBV12-4 and J is TRBJ2-7; either TRBD1 or TRBD2 may supply D (6 bases each). V was pared by 1 base and J by 2 bases, with 12 bases between. The CDR3 consists of 15 residues. CDR3 sequence reads: CASSLVVGGAYEQYF. The CDR3 DNA sequence: TGTGCCAGCAGTTTAGTCGTCGGGGGCGCCTACGAGCAGTACTTC.

The chain joins TRBV27 to TRBJ1-6; 9 nucleotides agree with TRBD1. Germline CDR1 is MNHEY and CDR2 is SMNVEV (reference sequence). V trimming: 3 bases; J trimming: 9 bases; junction bases outside the gene matches: 3. The length of the CDR3 is 14 residues. The CDR3: CASSFGQGFSPLHF. The CDR3 DNA reads TGTGCCAGCAGTTTCGGACAGGGGTTTTCACCCCTCCACTTT.